These 31 T cell receptor beta chains originate from one sample sequenced in a study of T cell responses to AZD1222 COVID-19 vaccine. Produced via immunoSEQ multiplex PCR; TCRdb's table is partial and in-frame only. The sample records fewer than 100,000 clones, 70% to 90% being singletons. The specimen comprised peripheral blood, sampled on day 0 of AZD1222 vaccination. The receptor set was obtained from an adult in good health.

This clone was counted between two and nine times. The genes are TRBV5-3 and TRBJ1-2; D is possibly TRBD1 (6 bases). TRBV5-3 is labeled an ORF, and its function is uncertain. Trimming stripped 1 base from V and 4 bases from J, with 23 bases between. This CDR3 has 18 amino acids. In DNA, the CDR3 is TGTGCCAGAAGCTTGCTCCGGACAGTAACGTTAAACTTCTATGGCTACACCTTC. It yields the protein CARSLLRTVTLNFYGYTF.

A single count supports this clone. The J gene is TRBJ2-7, the V gene TRBV7-2, with 10 positions matching TRBD1. Germline CDR1 and CDR2: SGHTA and FQGNSA. This CDR3 contains 16 residues. The V and J ends lost 4 bases and 3 bases, in that order; junction bases with no gene match: 9. CDR3 DNA sequence: TGTGCCAGCAGCTCGGGACAGGGGTCAACATACTACGAGCAGTACTTC. It yields the protein CASSSGQGSTYYEQYF.

CDR3 sequence reads: CASSEGGGGYEQYF. The CDR3 DNA follows: TGTGCCAGCAGCGAGGGAGGAGGGGGCTACGAGCAGTACTTC. The rearrangement joins TRBV6-2 or TRBV6-3 to TRBJ2-7, with D possibly called TRBD1 or TRBD2 (6 bases each). The germline V gene has CDR1 MNHEY and CDR2 SVGEGT. V shed 6 bases and J shed 3 bases, with 15 bases lying between them. The CDR3 loop spans 14 amino acids.

This clone has a single count. V gene TRBV28 combines with J gene TRBJ1-1, with 9 nucleotides matching TRBD1. CDR1 and CDR2 from the germline V gene are MDHEN and SYDVKM. The V and J ends lost 6 bases and 4 bases, in that order; junction bases with no gene match: 15. The CDR3 consists of 17 residues. CDR3 in amino acids: CASSRSRDRVWGTEAFF. CDR3 coding DNA: TGTGCCAGCAGCCGATCCCGGGACAGGGTATGGGGCACTGAAGCTTTCTTT.

The chain recombines TRBV14 with TRBJ1-1; D remains ambiguous. V was clipped by 2 bases and J by 4 bases, with 8 bases between them. There are 13 residues in the CDR3. The germline V gene has CDR1 SGHDN and CDR2 FVKESK. Here the CDR3 DNA reads TGTGCCAGCAGCCAATTCGGAATCACTGAAGCTTTCTTT. As protein: CASSQFGITEAFF.

The V and J genes are TRBV6-5 and TRBJ2-5; 8 nucleotides align to TRBD1. CDR1 and CDR2 from the germline V gene are MNHEY and SVGAGI. The CDR3 extends over 14 amino acids. The junction had 7 bases not matched to a gene; V was cut back by 5 bases and J by 5 bases. The CDR3: CASSPWTGMETQYF. The CDR3 DNA follows: TGTGCCAGCAGTCCTTGGACAGGGATGGAGACCCAGTACTTC.

This clone has just one count. Sequence at one end of the junction differs from germline and may be a read error. The genes are TRBV2 and TRBJ1-5; possible D gene TRBD1, 6 bases. The CDR3 sequence is 13 residues long. In germline, CDR1 is SNHLY, CDR2 FYNNEI. CDR3 coding DNA: TGTGCCAGCAGAGGGGGGTCTAGTCAGTCCCAGCATTTT. It translates to CASRGGSSQSQHF.

The chain recombines TRBV11-1 with TRBJ2-2; D gene unclear. Germline V gene lookup returns CDR1 SGHAT and CDR2 FQDESV (reference sequence). This CDR3 spans 13 amino acids. V lost 3 bases and J 2 bases, leaving 4 bases between the germline ends. The CDR3 region is CASSFLNTGELFF. CDR3 sequence (DNA): TGTGCCAGCAGCTTTCTTAACACCGGGGAGCTGTTTTTT. The full variable domain, in which reference TRBV11-1 and TRBJ2-2 provide the parts outside the CDR3, is EAEVAQSPRYKITEKSQAVAFWCDPISGHATLYWYRQILGQGPELLVQFQDESVVDDSQLPKDRFSAERLKGVDSTLKIQPAELGDSAMYLCASSFLNTGELFFGEGSRLTVL.

CDR3 loop: CASSPDSKETQYF. The DNA for the CDR3 is TGTGCCAGCTCACCAGACAGCAAAGAGACCCAGTACTTC. This rearrangement joins TRBV18 to TRBJ2-5, with a weak D call TRBD1 (5 bases). V gave up 2 bases and J gave up 3 bases, with 7 bases separating them. Germline V CDR1 and CDR2: KGHSH, LQKENI. The CDR3 sequence is 13 residues long. Based on the CDR3 plus reference TRBV18 and TRBJ2-5, the full variable domain is NAGVMQNPRHLVRRRGQEARLRCSPMKGHSHVYWYRQLPEEGLKFMVYLQKENIIDESGMPKERFSAEFPKEGPSILRIQQVVRGDSAAYFCASSPDSKETQYFGPGTRLLVL.

The rearrangement uses TRBV9 and TRBJ1-2; 7 bases line up with TRBD1. The germline gives CDR1 SGDLS, CDR2 YYNGEE. The CDR3 length is 14 residues. The trim removed 3 bases at V and 7 bases at J, leaving 9 bases unmatched. The CDR3 DNA sequence: TGTGCCAGCAGCGCCCAGGGGGTACTAGGTGGCTACACCTTC. Its translation: CASSAQGVLGGYTF.

V gene TRBV6-2 or TRBV6-3 combines with J gene TRBJ1-2, with D tentatively TRBD1 (6 bases). The length of the CDR3 is 13 residues. Between the trimmed V and J ends, which lost 5 bases and 2 bases, there was a span of 9 bases. Germline assignment: CDR1 MNHEY and CDR2 SVGEGT. CDR3 sequence reads: CASSQGSNYGYTF. CDR3 DNA sequence: TGTGCCAGCAGTCAGGGGTCCAACTATGGCTACACCTTC.

The J gene is TRBJ1-5, the V gene TRBV30; no clear D. CDR3 length: 13 residues. Germline CDR1 reads GTSNPN; CDR2 reads SVGIG (reference sequence). V was clipped by 3 bases and J by 5 bases, with 11 bases between them. The CDR3 DNA follows: TGTGCCTGGAGGGGTCCCGGCGATCAGCCCCAGCATTTT. Its translation is CAWRGPGDQPQHF.

The V call is TRBV5-6, the J call TRBJ1-1; no reliable D call. Trimming pared 4 bases from V and 6 bases from J, leaving 10 bases between. There are 12 residues in the CDR3. Germline V gene sequence: CDR1 SGHDT, CDR2 YYEEEE. For the CDR3, the DNA is TGTGCCAGCAGCGAGGGCGGCGCTGAAGCTTTCTTT. Translating it yields CASSEGGAEAFF.

This chain connects TRBV5-6 to TRBJ2-3; weak D call: TRBD1 (5 bases). The germline V and J ends were trimmed by 4 bases and 2 bases, with 14 bases remaining between them. Germline-derived CDR1 and CDR2 are SGHDT and YYEEEE. This CDR3 is 15 amino acids long. CDR3 sequence reads: CASSPGAGVTDTQYF. CDR3 sequence (DNA): TGTGCCAGCAGCCCTGGGGCAGGAGTCACAGATACGCAGTATTTT.

CDR3 region: CAITSGSSYEQYF. For the CDR3, the DNA is TGTGCCATCACTAGCGGTAGCTCCTACGAGCAGTACTTC. The chain links TRBV10-3 to TRBJ2-7, with 7 bases lining up with TRBD2. The ends lost 7 bases at V and 0 bases at J; junction bases unmatched: 3. CDR1 is ENHRY and CDR2 is SYGVKD in the germline V gene. The CDR3 totals 13 residues.

V is TRBV3-1 (or the pseudogene TRBV3-2) and J is TRBJ2-6; D tentatively fits TRBD1 or TRBD2 (5 bases each). Germline V CDR1 and CDR2: LGHDT, YNNKEL (reference sequence). Trimming left V 3 bases short and J 1 base short, with 7 bases between. CDR3 size: 15 residues. The CDR3 here is CASSQGPSGANVLTF. The CDR3 nucleotides read TGTGCCAGCAGCCAGGGACCATCTGGGGCCAACGTCCTGACTTTC.

The chain uses TRBV18 and TRBJ1-2; 8 nucleotides align to TRBD1. The germline V gene encodes CDR1 KGHSH and CDR2 LQKENI. V shed 2 bases and J 0 bases; nucleotides not matched to a gene: 2. The CDR3 contains 15 residues. The CDR3 nucleotides are TGTGCCAGCTCACCAATGACAGGGGCTAACTATGGCTACACCTTC. The encoded protein is CASSPMTGANYGYTF.

The V gene is TRBV29-1, the J gene TRBJ2-3; 10 positions agree with TRBD1. Per germline, CDR1 SQVTM and CDR2 ANQGSEA. The V segment lost 6 bases and the J segment 2 bases; nucleotides outside the gene matches: 8. There are 15 residues in the CDR3. The CDR3 is CSVTGGAKDTDTQYF. As DNA, the CDR3 is TGCAGCGTGACAGGGGGCGCAAAGGACACAGATACGCAGTATTTT.

This sequence joins TRBV7-2 and TRBJ1-5; no firm D call. Per the germline V gene, CDR1 is SGHTA and CDR2 is FQGNSA. The V end was cut by 3 bases, the J end by 3 bases, with 15 bases between. CDR3 size: 16 residues. The CDR3 reads CASSLGWSSVNQPQHF. CDR3 sequence (DNA): TGTGCCAGCAGCTTGGGTTGGTCGTCAGTCAATCAGCCCCAGCATTTT.

The chain uses TRBV5-4 and TRBJ1-3; D perhaps matches TRBD1 (5 bases). Deletions cut 4 bases from V and 3 bases from J, with 14 bases between. This CDR3 spans 15 amino acids. CDR1 is SGHNT and CDR2 is YYREEE in the germline V gene (reference sequence). In nucleotides, the CDR3 is TGTGCCAGCAGCCTCTATGGGCAGGGTGGAAACACCATATATTTT. Translation gives CASSLYGQGGNTIYF.

V gene TRBV7-9 combines with J gene TRBJ1-6; D is unclear. CDR1 and CDR2 (germline): SEHNR, FQNEAQ (reference sequence). The CDR3 sequence is 17 residues long. Trimming took 2 bases from V and 0 from J, leaving 11 bases between them. Here the CDR3 DNA reads TGTGCCAGCAGCTTATTCAGAACAAGCTCCTATAATTCACCCCTCCACTTT. Its translation: CASSLFRTSSYNSPLHF.

The chain links TRBV28 to TRBJ1-4, with D unclear. This CDR3 contains 11 residues. The germline V gene has CDR1 MDHEN and CDR2 SYDVKM. The ends were cut back, 5 bases at V and 7 bases at J, with 5 bases in the middle. The CDR3, as DNA: TGTGCCAGCAGTCCCCGTGAAAAACTGTTTTTT. Translating it yields CASSPREKLFF.

V gene TRBV18 combines with J gene TRBJ1-5; tentatively, D is TRBD1 (5 bases). CDR1 and CDR2 (germline): KGHSH, LQKENI. This CDR3 has 15 amino acids. The V end was cut by 3 bases, the J end by 2 bases, with 11 bases between. The CDR3 DNA follows: TGTGCCAGCTCACCGGGGGAAATTGGCAATCAGCCCCAGCATTTT. It codes for CASSPGEIGNQPQHF.

The V gene is TRBV5-6, the J gene TRBJ2-5; 7 bases agree with TRBD1. Germline CDR1 is SGHDT and CDR2 is YYEEEE. The CDR3 is 14 residues long. The V gene end was trimmed by 3 bases and the J gene end by 2 bases; junction bases not matched to a gene: 4. CDR3 residues: CASSSTGVQETQYF. The CDR3 nucleotides read TGTGCCAGCAGCTCCACAGGGGTTCAAGAGACCCAGTACTTC.

This clone appeared a single time. The V and J genes are TRBV18 and TRBJ2-1; a possible D gene is TRBD2 (6 bases). The CDR3 is 14 residues long. Germline V lookup: CDR1 KGHSH, CDR2 LQKENI. The V and J ends lost 3 bases and 7 bases respectively, with 13 bases between them. CDR3 amino acids: CASSPTAGWNEQFF. In DNA form, the CDR3 reads TGTGCCAGCTCACCGACCGCGGGGTGGAATGAGCAGTTCTTC.

The chain employs TRBV29-1 and TRBJ2-2; no clear D gene. The CDR3 length is 15 residues. CDR1 is SQVTM, CDR2 ANQGSEA, per germline. Trimming took off 1 base at V and 0 bases at J, with 9 bases between the two ends. DNA of the CDR3: TGCAGCGTTGAAGTGGAACGCTCGAACACCGGGGAGCTGTTTTTT. Its translation is CSVEVERSNTGELFF.

The chain carries TRBV7-2 and TRBJ2-7; D not certain. CDR1 is SGHTA and CDR2 is FQGNSA in the germline V gene. With 4 bases removed from V and 4 bases from J, the gap between germline ends came to 14 bases. The CDR3 runs to 14 residues. The CDR3 is CASSSTALSYEQYF. Written as DNA, the CDR3 is TGTGCCAGCAGCTCAACCGCACTGAGTTACGAGCAGTACTTC. Based on the CDR3 plus reference TRBV7-2 and TRBJ2-7, the full variable domain is GAGVSQSPSNKVTEKGKDVELRCDPISGHTALYWYRQSLGQGLEFLIYFQGNSAPDKSGLPSDRFSAERTGGSVSTLTIQRTQQEDSAVYLCASSSTALSYEQYFGPGTRLTVT.

This chain connects TRBV7-9 to TRBJ2-1, with 11 bases identical to TRBD2. Losses at the gene ends were 1 base for V and 8 bases for J; bases not matched to a gene: 4. Germline loops: CDR1 SEHNR, CDR2 FQNEAQ (reference sequence). The CDR3 extends over 15 amino acids. For the CDR3, the DNA is TGTGCCAGCAGCTTAGGTAGCGGGGGGGCGCATGAGCAGTTCTTC. The encoded protein is CASSLGSGGAHEQFF. Combining the CDR3 with reference TRBV7-9 and TRBJ2-1 gives the whole variable domain DTGVSQNPRHKITKRGQNVTFRCDPISEHNRLYWYRQTLGQGPEFLTYFQNEAQLEKSRLLSDRFSAERPKGSFSTLEIQRTEQGDSAMYLCASSLGSGGAHEQFFGPGTRLTVL.

In this sample, this clone turned up once. The genes are TRBV28 and TRBJ1-5; 7 bases are a match to TRBD1. The germline V gene encodes CDR1 MDHEN and CDR2 SYDVKM. V trimming: 6 bases; J trimming: 7 bases; junction bases outside the gene matches: 9. This CDR3 spans 14 amino acids. The CDR3 DNA follows: TGTGCCAGCAGACCCGACAGGGTAATCCAGCCCCAGCATTTT. This encodes CASRPDRVIQPQHF.

The CDR3 region is CAGRTASSYEQYF. The CDR3 DNA sequence: TGTGCCGGCCGGACGGCAAGCTCCTACGAGCAGTACTTC. The chain couples TRBV6-5 to TRBJ2-7; D unresolved. The CDR3 spans 13 residues. V lost 11 bases and J lost 0, with 14 bases in between. Per germline, CDR1 MNHEY and CDR2 SVGAGI.

The chain employs TRBV6-6 and TRBJ1-2, with D perhaps TRBD1 (5 bases). Trimming took 7 bases from V and 5 from J, leaving 14 bases between them. This CDR3 is built from 13 residues. Germline lookup yields CDR1 MNHNY and CDR2 SVGAGI (reference sequence). The CDR3 region is CASTMGPNYGYTF. The CDR3 bases are TGTGCCAGCACCATGGGACCCAATTATGGCTACACCTTC.